These T cell receptor beta chains were read from a single sample in a study of cytomegalovirus exposure and HLA in healthy donors. The data were produced by immunoSEQ multiplex PCR, yet TCRdb's version contains in-frame clones alone and is incomplete. The table includes about 100,000 clones, about 77% detected once. Source material: PBMCs. These receptors all come from a woman between 45 and 65 years old in good health and CMV-seropositive. Both conserved end residues are part of each CDR3. A D gene is named only where the DNA matches it firmly. Some rows have no size entry. The others give once, few or many, or a class for an expanded clone.

d_call j_call clone_size v_call cdr3_aa cdr3_nt
TRBD1 TRBJ2-1 - TRBV7-3 CASSLQGANSYNEQFF TGTGCCAGCAGCTTACAGGGGGCTAACTCCTACAATGAGCAGTTCTTC
- TRBJ2-3 - TRBV9 CASSVSGVGTDTQYF TGTGCCAGCAGCGTCTCGGGGGTCGGCACAGATACGCAGTATTTT
- TRBJ2-3 - TRBV25-1 CASTSLRSTDTQYF TGTGCCAGCACCTCGCTAAGATCGACAGATACGCAGTATTTT
- TRBJ1-1 once TRBV6-5 CASSPRMNTEAFF TGTGCCAGCAGTCCTAGGATGAACACTGAAGCTTTCTTT
TRBD1 TRBJ1-5 - TRBV6-1 CASSETRQGNQPQHF TGTGCCAGCAGTGAGACAAGACAGGGGAATCAGCCCCAGCATTTT
- TRBJ1-3 - TRBV7-3 CASSPSGGSDTIYF TGTGCCAGCAGCCCTTCGGGGGGGTCGGACACCATATATTTT
TRBD1 TRBJ2-7 - TRBV30 CAWDRAGPYEQYF TGTGCCTGGGACAGGGCCGGCCCCTACGAGCAGTACTTC
TRBD2 TRBJ2-2 - TRBV5-1 CASSLGGSPGELFF TGCGCCAGCAGCTTGGGCGGGAGTCCCGGGGAGCTGTTTTTT
TRBD1 TRBJ1-1 - TRBV14 CASAGTGMATEAFF TGTGCCAGCGCCGGGACAGGGATGGCCACTGAAGCTTTCTTT
TRBD1 TRBJ1-2 few TRBV28 CASSFHPGQGDYGYTF TGTGCCAGCAGTTTCCACCCGGGACAGGGGGATTATGGCTACACCTTC
- TRBJ2-5 once TRBV14 CASGGSLGRETQYF TGTGCCAGCGGGGGGTCTCTAGGGAGGGAGACCCAGTACTTC
- TRBJ1-1 - TRBV9 CASSVPGGTEAFF TGTGCCAGCAGCGTCCCGGGGGGCACTGAAGCTTTCTTT
TRBD2 TRBJ2-3 - TRBV30 CAWTPRLARDTQYF TGTGCCTGGACCCCCAGACTAGCGCGGGATACGCAGTATTTT
TRBD1 TRBJ1-3 - TRBV10-3 CAISGGQAISGNTIYF TGTGCCATCAGTGGGGGACAGGCCATCTCTGGAAACACCATATATTTT
- TRBJ2-5 few TRBV29-1 CSVPPGSVGETQYF TGCAGCGTTCCCCCCGGAAGCGTAGGAGAGACCCAGTACTTC
TRBD1 TRBJ2-7 - TRBV10-3 CAISERRTGYLVEQYF TGTGCCATCAGTGAACGCCGGACAGGGTACCTAGTCGAGCAGTACTTC
- TRBJ2-7 - TRBV6-6 CASSSPQQGFYEQYF TGTGCCAGCAGTTCCCCGCAACAGGGTTTCTACGAGCAGTACTTC
- TRBJ2-7 - TRBV20-1 CSAAEEKEQYF TGCAGTGCTGCGGAGGAGAAAGAGCAGTACTTC
- TRBJ2-4 - TRBV7-9 CASSLTGAKNIQYF TGTGCCAGCAGCCTGACAGGAGCCAAAAACATTCAGTACTTC
- TRBJ1-2 - TRBV11-2 CASSPGRTAYGYTF TGTGCCAGCAGCCCCGGCCGGACAGCTTATGGCTACACCTTC
TRBD1 TRBJ1-2 - TRBV2 CASPRGDRGNYGYTF TGTGCCAGCCCTCGAGGGGACAGGGGGAACTATGGCTACACCTTC
TRBD2 TRBJ2-3 - TRBV9 CASSGGLAVTDTQYF TGTGCCAGCAGCGGAGGACTAGCGGTCACAGATACGCAGTATTTT
- TRBJ1-2 - TRBV6-4 CASSETTGPINGYTF TGTGCCAGCAGTGAGACTACAGGGCCAATCAATGGCTACACCTTC